This T cell receptor (beta chain) was documented in a study of response to subunit inactivated influenza vaccine. Findings and caveats of the study: Seasonal influenza vaccination, on each occasion, was suggested by the authors to recruit few new T cells.

Deletions cut 4 bases from V and 5 bases from J, with 15 bases between. Looked up from germline, CDR1 is SGHRS and CDR2 is YFSETQ. The CDR3 spans 14 residues. TCRdb recomputed calls from the RT-PCR reads with MiXCR, one row per CDR3 protein. In the table there are approximately 500,000 distinct CDR3 sequences, around 13% of which are singletons. This clonotype was observed a handful of times. As yet, its antigen is unknown. The V gene is TRBV5-1, the J gene TRBJ2-5; D uncertain. The specimen was PBMCs from blood, collected about 40 days after vaccination. The origin of this receptor is a man aged 45-65 years who received an inactivated influenza vaccine. CDR3 in DNA: TGCGCCAGCAGCCGAGTCGGAATCGGGGAGACCCAGTACTTC. This codes for CASSRVGIGETQYF. Filled out from reference TRBV5-1 and TRBJ2-5, the complete variable domain reads KAGVTQTPRYLIKTRGQQVTLSCSPISGHRSVSWYQQTPGQGLQFLFEYFSETQRNKGNFPGRFSGRQFSNSRSEMNVSTLELGDSALYLCASSRVGIGETQYFGPGTRLLVL.